The 8 T cell receptor beta chains below all came from one sample that was sequenced in a study of a mutant IDH1 vaccine in newly diagnosed glioma. No antigen has been assigned to these receptors. As for time point: week 47, end of study. All doses held 300 ug of mutant IDH1 20-mer peptide, with topical imiquimod. Here immunoSEQ multiplex PCR was the method, and the copy in TCRdb shows in-frame clones only, minus some. The sample gives approximately 100,000 clones, under 90% of which show up once; over 0.7% is in the top ten. The material was PBMCs, obtained from a glioma patient whose treatment included an IDH1 peptide vaccine. The origin of the receptors is a woman aged 45 to 65 with glioma.

The gene calls are TRBV27 and TRBJ2-6; 7 nucleotides match TRBD2. Germline lookup yields CDR1 MNHEY and CDR2 SMNVEV (reference sequence). Trimming cost V 11 bases and J 2 bases; bases outside gene matches: 9. This CDR3 spans 15 amino acids. The chain's CDR3 is CASREGIPGANVLTF. For the CDR3, the DNA is TGTGCCTCAAGGGAGGGAATCCCTGGGGCCAACGTCCTGACTTTC. Supplemented by reference TRBV27 and TRBJ2-6, the full variable domain reads EAQVTQNPRYLITVTGKKLTVTCSQNMNHEYMSWYRQDPGLGLRQIYYSMNVEVTDKGDVPEGYKVSRKEKRNFPLILESPSPNQTSLYFCASREGIPGANVLTFGAGSRLTVL.

J is TRBJ2-1 and V is TRBV7-8; D might be TRBD2 (5 bases). Trimming removed 3 bases from V and 10 bases from J, with 19 bases in between. CDR1 SGHVS and CDR2 FQNEAQ come from the germline V gene. The CDR3 loop spans 15 amino acids. CDR3 nucleotide sequence: TGTGCCAGCAGCTTCCCCAGGACCTCCCGCGGGGAGCAGTTCTTC. As protein: CASSFPRTSRGEQFF.

The chain couples TRBV27 to TRBJ2-3, with 7 bases matching TRBD2. Trimming at V came to 3 bases and at J to 2 bases, leaving 11 bases not matched to a gene. CDR1 MNHEY and CDR2 SMNVEV come from the germline V gene (reference sequence). The length of the CDR3 is 17 residues. The CDR3 region has the DNA TGTGCCAGCAGTTTTGGGGGACTATCCGAATACACAGATACGCAGTATTTT. Residues: CASSFGGLSEYTDTQYF.

This chain joins TRBV10-2 and TRBJ2-3; the D gene is possibly TRBD1 (6 bases). Deletions cut 6 bases from V and 4 bases from J, with 20 bases between. From germline, CDR1 is WSHSY and CDR2 SAAADI. There are 16 residues in the CDR3. The DNA for the CDR3 is TGCGCCAGCAGGCCCGCGACAGGAATCGGGCCAGATACGCAGTATTTT. As protein: CASRPATGIGPDTQYF.

The V gene is TRBV7-9, the J gene TRBJ1-5; no definite D call. V lost 3 bases and J lost 3, with 3 bases in between. The CDR3 consists of 12 residues. Germline CDR1 SEHNR, CDR2 FQNEAQ (reference sequence). CDR3 residues: CASSFNNQPQHF. As DNA, the CDR3 is TGTGCCAGCAGCTTCAACAATCAGCCCCAGCATTTT.

This sequence joins TRBV13 and TRBJ2-3; D uncertain. The CDR3 extends over 13 amino acids. Germline CDR1 reads PRHDT; CDR2 reads FYEKMQ (reference sequence). With 4 bases removed from V and 0 bases from J, the gap between germline ends came to 5 bases. The CDR3 region is CASSYDSTDTQYF. The CDR3 nucleotides read TGTGCCAGCAGCTATGACAGCACAGATACGCAGTATTTT.

The chain employs TRBV28 and TRBJ1-4; no reliable D call. The V gene's germline CDR1 is MDHEN and CDR2 SYDVKM. The CDR3 has 18 residues. V shed 1 base and J shed 0 bases, with 15 bases lying between them. This chain's CDR3 is CASSLSDTEIPTNEKLFF. The CDR3 nucleotides read TGTGCCAGCAGTTTATCTGACACCGAGATCCCAACTAATGAAAAACTGTTTTTT.

V and J are TRBV5-1 and TRBJ2-3, with 10 positions matching TRBD2. Per germline, CDR1 SGHRS and CDR2 YFSETQ. V lost 4 bases and J lost 0; bases outside the gene matches: 5. The CDR3 is made up of 16 amino acids. The CDR3 DNA reads TGCGCCAGCAGCGGATCTAGCGGGAGTAGCACAGATACGCAGTATTTT. It encodes CASSGSSGSSTDTQYF. The full variable domain, in which reference TRBV5-1 and TRBJ2-3 provide the parts outside the CDR3, is KAGVTQTPRYLIKTRGQQVTLSCSPISGHRSVSWYQQTPGQGLQFLFEYFSETQRNKGNFPGRFSGRQFSNSRSEMNVSTLELGDSALYLCASSGSSGSSTDTQYFGPGTRLTVL.